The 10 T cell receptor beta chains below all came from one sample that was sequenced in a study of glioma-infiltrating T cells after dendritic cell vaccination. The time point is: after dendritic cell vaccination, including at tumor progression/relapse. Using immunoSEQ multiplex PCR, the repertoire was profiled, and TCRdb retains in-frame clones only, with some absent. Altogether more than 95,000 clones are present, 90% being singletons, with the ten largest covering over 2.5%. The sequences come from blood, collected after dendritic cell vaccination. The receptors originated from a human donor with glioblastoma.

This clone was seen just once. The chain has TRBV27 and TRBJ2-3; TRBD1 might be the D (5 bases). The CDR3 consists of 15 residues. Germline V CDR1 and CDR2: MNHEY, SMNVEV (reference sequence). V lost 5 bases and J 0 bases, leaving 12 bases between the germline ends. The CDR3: CASSGLQESTDTQYF. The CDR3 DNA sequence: TGTGCCAGCAGTGGGTTACAGGAGAGCACAGATACGCAGTATTTT.

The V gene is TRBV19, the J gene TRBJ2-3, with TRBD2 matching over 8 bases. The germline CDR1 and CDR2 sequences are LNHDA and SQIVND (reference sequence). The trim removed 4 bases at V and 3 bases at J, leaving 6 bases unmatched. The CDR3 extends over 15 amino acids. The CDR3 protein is CASSRPGGGTDTQYF. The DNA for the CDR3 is TGTGCCAGTAGTAGGCCCGGGGGGGGTACAGATACGCAGTATTTT.

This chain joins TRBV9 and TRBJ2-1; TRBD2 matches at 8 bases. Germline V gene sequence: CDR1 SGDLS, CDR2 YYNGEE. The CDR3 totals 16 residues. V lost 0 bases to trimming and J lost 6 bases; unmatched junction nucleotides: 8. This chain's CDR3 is CASSVAGGEFGNEQFF. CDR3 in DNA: TGTGCCAGCAGCGTAGCCGGGGGGGAATTCGGCAATGAGCAGTTCTTC. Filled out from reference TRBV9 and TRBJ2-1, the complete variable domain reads DSGVTQTPKHLITATGQRVTLRCSPRSGDLSVYWYQQSLDQGLQFLIQYYNGEERAKGNILERFSAQQFPDLHSELNLSSLELGDSALYFCASSVAGGEFGNEQFFGPGTRLTVL.

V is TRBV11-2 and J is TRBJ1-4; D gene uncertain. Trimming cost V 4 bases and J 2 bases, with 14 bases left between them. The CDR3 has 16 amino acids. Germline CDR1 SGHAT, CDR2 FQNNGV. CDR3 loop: CASSSLEGVTNEKLFF. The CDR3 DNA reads TGTGCCAGCAGCTCCCTTGAGGGCGTGACTAATGAAAAACTGTTTTTT.

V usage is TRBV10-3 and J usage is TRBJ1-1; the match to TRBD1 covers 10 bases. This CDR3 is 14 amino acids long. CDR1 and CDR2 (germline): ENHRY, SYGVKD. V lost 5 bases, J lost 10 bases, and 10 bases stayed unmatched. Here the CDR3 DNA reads TGTGCCATCAGTAGCGCGGGACAGGGGTCTATAGCTTTCTTT. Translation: CAISSAGQGSIAFF.

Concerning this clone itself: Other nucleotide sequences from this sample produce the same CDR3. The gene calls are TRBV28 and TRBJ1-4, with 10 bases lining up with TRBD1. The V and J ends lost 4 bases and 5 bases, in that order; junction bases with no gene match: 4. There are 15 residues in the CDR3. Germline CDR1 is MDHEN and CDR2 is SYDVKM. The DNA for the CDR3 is TGTGCCAGCAGTTCACCGGGACAGGGGAATGAAAAACTGTTTTTT. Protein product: CASSSPGQGNEKLFF.

The CDR3: CASTLSLTGYYGYTF. The CDR3 DNA is TGTGCCAGCACCCTTAGCCTGACAGGGTACTATGGCTACACCTTC. The chain has TRBV13 and TRBJ1-2; TRBD1 agrees at 7 bases. The length of the CDR3 is 15 residues. Germline CDR1 and CDR2: PRHDT and FYEKMQ (reference sequence). After removal of 7 bases from V and 3 bases from J, the junction contained 11 bases not matched to a gene.

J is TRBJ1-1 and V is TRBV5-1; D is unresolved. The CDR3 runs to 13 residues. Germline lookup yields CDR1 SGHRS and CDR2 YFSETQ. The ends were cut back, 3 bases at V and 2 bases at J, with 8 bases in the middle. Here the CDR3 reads CASSSQSNTEAFF. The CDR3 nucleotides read TGCGCCAGCAGCTCCCAATCAAACACTGAAGCTTTCTTT.

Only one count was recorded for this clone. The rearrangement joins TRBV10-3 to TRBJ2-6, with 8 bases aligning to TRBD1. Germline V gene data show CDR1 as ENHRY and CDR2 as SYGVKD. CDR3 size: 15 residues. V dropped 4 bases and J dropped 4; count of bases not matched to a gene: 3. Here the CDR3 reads CAISGTGSGANVLTF. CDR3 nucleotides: TGTGCCATCAGTGGGACAGGGAGCGGGGCCAACGTCCTGACTTTC.

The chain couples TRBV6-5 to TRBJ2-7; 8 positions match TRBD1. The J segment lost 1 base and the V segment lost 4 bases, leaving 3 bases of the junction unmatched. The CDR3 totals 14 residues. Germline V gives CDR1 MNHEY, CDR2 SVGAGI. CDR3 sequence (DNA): TGTGCCAGCAGTTCGTACAGGGGGTCCTACGAGCAGTACTTC. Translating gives CASSSYRGSYEQYF.